One T cell receptor (beta chain) is described in this entry. Clones were sequenced by immunoSEQ multiplex PCR, and TCRdb holds only the in-frame ones, with some missing. The table includes about 200,000 clones, 72% detected once. The sample belongs to a study of cytotoxic CD8 clonotypes in ibrutinib-treated CLL. Germline V gene lookup returns CDR1 SGDLS and CDR2 YYNGEE. The CDR3 has 13 amino acids. Deletions cut 3 bases from V and 6 bases from J, with 9 bases between. Sequencing was performed on PBMCs, taken after 24 months of ibrutinib treatment. V gene TRBV9 combines with J gene TRBJ2-2; D gene uncertain. This TCR was recovered from a human donor with chronic lymphocytic leukemia. As DNA, the CDR3 is TGTGCCAGCAGCGCCCGATGGGCCGGGGAGCTGTTTTTT. Translated, it gives CASSARWAGELFF.